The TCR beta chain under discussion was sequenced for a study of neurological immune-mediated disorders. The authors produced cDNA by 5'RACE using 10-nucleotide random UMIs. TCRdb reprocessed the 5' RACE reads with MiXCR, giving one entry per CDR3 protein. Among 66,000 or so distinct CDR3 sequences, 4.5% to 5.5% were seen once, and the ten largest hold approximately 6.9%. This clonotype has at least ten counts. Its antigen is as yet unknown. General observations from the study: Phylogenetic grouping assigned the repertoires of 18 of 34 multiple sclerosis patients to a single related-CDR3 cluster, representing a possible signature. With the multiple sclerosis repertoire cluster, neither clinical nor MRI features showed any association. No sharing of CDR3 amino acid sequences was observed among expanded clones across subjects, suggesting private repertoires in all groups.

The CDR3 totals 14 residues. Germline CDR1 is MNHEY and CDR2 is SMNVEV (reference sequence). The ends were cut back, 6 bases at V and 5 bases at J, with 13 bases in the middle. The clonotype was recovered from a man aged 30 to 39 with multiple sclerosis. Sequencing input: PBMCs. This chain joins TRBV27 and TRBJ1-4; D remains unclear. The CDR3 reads CASRRSRGNEKLFF. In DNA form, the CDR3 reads TGTGCCAGCAGGAGGTCGCGGGGAAATGAAAAACTGTTTTTT.